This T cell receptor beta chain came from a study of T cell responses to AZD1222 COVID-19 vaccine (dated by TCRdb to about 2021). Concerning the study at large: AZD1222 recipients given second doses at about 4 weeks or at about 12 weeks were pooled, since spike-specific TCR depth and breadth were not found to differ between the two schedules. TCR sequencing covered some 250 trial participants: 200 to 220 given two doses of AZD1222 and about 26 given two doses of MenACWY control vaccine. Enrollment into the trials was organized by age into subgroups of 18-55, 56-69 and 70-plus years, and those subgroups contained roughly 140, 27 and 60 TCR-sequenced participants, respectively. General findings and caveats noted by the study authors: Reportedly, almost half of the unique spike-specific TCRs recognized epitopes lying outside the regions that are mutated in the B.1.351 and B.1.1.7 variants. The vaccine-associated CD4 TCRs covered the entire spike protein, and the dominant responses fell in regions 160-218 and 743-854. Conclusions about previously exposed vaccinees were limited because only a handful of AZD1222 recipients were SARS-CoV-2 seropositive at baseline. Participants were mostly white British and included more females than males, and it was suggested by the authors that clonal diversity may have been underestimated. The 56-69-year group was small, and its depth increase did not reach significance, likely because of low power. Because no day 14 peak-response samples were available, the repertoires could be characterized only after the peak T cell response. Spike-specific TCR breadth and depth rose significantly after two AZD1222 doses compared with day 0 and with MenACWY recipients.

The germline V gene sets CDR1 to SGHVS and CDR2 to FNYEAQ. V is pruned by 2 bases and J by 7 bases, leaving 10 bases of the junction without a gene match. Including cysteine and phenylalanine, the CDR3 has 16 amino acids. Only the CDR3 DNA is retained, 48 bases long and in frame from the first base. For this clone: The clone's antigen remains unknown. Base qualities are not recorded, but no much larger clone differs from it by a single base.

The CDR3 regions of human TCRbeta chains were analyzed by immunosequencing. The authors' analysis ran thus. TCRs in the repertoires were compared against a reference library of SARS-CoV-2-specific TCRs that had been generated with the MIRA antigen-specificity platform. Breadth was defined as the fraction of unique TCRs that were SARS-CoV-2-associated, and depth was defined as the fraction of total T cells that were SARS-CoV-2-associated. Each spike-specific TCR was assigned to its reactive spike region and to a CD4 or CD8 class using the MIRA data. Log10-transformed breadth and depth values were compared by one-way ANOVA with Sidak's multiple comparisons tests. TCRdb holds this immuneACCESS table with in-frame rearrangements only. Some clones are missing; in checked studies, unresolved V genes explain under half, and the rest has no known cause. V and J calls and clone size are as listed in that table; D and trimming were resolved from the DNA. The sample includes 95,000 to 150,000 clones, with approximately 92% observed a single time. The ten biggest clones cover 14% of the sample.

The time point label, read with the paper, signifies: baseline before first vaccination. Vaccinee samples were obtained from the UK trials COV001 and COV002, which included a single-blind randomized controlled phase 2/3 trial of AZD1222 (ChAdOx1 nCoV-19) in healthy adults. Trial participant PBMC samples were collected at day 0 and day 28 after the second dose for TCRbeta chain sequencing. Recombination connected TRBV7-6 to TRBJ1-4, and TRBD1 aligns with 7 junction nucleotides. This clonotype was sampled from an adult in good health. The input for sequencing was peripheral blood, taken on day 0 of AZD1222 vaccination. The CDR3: CASSLLQQGLSEKLFF. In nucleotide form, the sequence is TGTGCCAGCAGCTTACTTCAACAGGGGTTGAGTGAAAAACTGTTTTTT.